This T cell receptor beta chain was profiled in a study of cytomegalovirus exposure and HLA in healthy donors. Study-wide results and caveats: Some TCR beta chains (around 160 of them) were listed as cytomegalovirus-associated.

V lost 5 bases to trimming and J lost 3 bases, with 14 bases between them. This CDR3 comprises 15 residues. From germline, CDR1 is SGHTA and CDR2 FQGNSA. The PCR made use of 60 Vbeta and 13 Jbeta primers. TCRdb's table, derived via immunoSEQ multiplex PCR, lists solely in-frame clones and lacks some. The table records about 180,000 clones, 77% of them present only once. A word on this clone: Its antigen is unknown.

Source material: PBMCs. The TCR sequence derives from a man aged 18 to 29 in good health and CMV-seronegative. The chain combines TRBV7-2 with TRBJ2-1, with D perhaps matching TRBD2 (6 bases). CDR3 nucleotides: TGTGCCAGCAGCCCTAGACTAGGCTACTACAATGAGCAGTTCTTC. It yields the protein CASSPRLGYYNEQFF.